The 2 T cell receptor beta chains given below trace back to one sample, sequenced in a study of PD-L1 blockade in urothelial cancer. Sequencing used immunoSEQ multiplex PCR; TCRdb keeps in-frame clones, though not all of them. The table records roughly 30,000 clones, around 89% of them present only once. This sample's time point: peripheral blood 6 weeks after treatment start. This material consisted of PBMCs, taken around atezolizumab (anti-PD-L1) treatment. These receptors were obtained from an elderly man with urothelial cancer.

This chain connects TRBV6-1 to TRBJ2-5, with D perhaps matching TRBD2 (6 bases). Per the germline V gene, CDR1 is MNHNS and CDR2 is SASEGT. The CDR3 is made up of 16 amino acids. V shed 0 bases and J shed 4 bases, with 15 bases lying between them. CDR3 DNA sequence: TGTGCCAGCAGTGAAGCGGGGGGACCCAAGCCAGAGACCCAGTACTTC. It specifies CASSEAGGPKPETQYF.

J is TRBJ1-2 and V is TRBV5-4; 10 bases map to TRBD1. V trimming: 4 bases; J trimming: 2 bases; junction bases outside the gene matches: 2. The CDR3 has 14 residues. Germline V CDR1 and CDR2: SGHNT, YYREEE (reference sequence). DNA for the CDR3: TGTGCCAGCAGCCGGGGACAGGGGAACTATGGCTACACCTTC. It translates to CASSRGQGNYGYTF.